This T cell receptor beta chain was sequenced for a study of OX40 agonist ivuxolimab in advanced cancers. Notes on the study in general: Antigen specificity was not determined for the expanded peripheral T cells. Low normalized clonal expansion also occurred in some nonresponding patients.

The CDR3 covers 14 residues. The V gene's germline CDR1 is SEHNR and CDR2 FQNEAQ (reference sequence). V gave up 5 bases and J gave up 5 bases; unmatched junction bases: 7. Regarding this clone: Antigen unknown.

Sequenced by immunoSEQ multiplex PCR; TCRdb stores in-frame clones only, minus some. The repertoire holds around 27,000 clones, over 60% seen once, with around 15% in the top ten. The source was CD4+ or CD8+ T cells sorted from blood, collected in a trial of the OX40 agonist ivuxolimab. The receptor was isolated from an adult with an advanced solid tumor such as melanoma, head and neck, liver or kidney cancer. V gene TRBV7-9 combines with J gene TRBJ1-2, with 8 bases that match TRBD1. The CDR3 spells CASSRSGTGYGYTF. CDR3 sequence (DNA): TGTGCCAGCAGCAGATCCGGGACAGGTTATGGCTACACCTTC.